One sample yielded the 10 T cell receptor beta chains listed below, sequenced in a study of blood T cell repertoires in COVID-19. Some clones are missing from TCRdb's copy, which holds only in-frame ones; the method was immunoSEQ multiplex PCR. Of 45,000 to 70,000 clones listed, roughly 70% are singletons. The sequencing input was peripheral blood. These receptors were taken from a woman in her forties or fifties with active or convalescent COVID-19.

The CDR3 sequence: CASSSLMGYTGELFF. CDR3 DNA sequence: TGTGCCAGCAGCTCCCTGATGGGCTACACCGGGGAGCTGTTTTTT. V usage is TRBV5-5 and J usage is TRBJ2-2; no firm D call. The CDR3 has 15 residues. Germline V gene data show CDR1 as SGHKS and CDR2 as YYEKEE (reference sequence). V was shortened by 3 bases and J by 3 bases, with 12 bases between the two germline ends.

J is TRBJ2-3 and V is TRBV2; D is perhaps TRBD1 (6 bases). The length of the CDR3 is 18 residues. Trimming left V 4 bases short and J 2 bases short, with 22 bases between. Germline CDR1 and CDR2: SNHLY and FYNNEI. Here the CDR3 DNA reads TGTGCCAGCAGTGTATCAGGGGAGAGACCTTTTTTCACAGATACGCAGTATTTT. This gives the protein CASSVSGERPFFTDTQYF. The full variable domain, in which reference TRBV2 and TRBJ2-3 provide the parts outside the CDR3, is EPEVTQTPSHQVTQMGQEVILRCVPISNHLYFYWYRQILGQKVEFLVSFYNNEISEKSEIFDDQFSVERPDGSNFTLKIRSTKLEDSAMYFCASSVSGERPFFTDTQYFGPGTRLTVL.

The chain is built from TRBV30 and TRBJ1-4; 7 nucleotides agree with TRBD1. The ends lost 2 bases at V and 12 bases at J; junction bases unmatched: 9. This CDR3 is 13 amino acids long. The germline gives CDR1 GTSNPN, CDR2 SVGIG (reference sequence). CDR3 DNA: TGTGCCTGGAGTCGACAGGGCCCAGAGCAACTGTTTTTT. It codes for CAWSRQGPEQLFF.

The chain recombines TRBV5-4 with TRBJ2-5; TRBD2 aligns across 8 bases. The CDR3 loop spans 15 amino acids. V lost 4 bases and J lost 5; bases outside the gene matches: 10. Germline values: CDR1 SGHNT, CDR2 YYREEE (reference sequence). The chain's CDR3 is CASSVGTRVGETQYF. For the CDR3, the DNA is TGTGCCAGCAGCGTGGGGACTAGGGTGGGGGAGACCCAGTACTTC.

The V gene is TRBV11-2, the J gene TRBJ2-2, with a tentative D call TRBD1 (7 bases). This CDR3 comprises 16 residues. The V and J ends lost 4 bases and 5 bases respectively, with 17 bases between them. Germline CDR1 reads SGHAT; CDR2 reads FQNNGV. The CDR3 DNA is TGTGCCAGCAGCTCGCAGGGGGGAGGTACGACCGGGGAGCTGTTTTTT. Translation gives CASSSQGGGTTGELFF.

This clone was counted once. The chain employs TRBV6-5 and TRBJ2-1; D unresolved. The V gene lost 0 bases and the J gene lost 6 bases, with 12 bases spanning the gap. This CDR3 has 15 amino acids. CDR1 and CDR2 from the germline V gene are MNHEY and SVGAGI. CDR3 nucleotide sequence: TGTGCCAGCAGTTACTCGAGCGTTTCCGGCAATGAGCAGTTCTTC. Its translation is CASSYSSVSGNEQFF.

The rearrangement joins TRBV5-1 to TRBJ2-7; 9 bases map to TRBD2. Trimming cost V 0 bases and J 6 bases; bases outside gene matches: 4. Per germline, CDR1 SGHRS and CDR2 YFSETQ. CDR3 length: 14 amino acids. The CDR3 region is CASSLVSGSSEQYF. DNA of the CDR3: TGCGCCAGCAGCTTGGTTAGCGGGAGCTCCGAGCAGTACTTC.

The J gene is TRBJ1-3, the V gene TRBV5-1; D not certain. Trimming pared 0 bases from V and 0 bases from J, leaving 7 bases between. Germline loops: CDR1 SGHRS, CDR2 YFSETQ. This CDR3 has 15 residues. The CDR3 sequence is CASSLELSSGNTIYF. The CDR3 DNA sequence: TGCGCCAGCAGCTTGGAGCTGAGCTCTGGAAACACCATATATTTT.

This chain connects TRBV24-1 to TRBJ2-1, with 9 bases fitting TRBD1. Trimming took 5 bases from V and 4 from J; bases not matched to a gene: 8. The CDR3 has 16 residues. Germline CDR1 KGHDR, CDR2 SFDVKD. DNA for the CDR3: TGTGCCACCAGTGCTCGCACAGGGGGCCGTTACAATGAGCAGTTCTTC. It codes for CATSARTGGRYNEQFF.

The chain's CDR3 is CASSLIGLAFRYEQYF. The CDR3 DNA follows: TGTGCCAGCAGCTTAATCGGTCTAGCGTTTAGATACGAGCAGTACTTC. This chain links TRBV11-2 with TRBJ2-7; D perhaps matches TRBD2 (6 bases). Trimming cost V 2 bases and J 4 bases, with 18 bases left between them. The CDR3 is made up of 16 amino acids. Germline V lookup: CDR1 SGHAT, CDR2 FQNNGV.